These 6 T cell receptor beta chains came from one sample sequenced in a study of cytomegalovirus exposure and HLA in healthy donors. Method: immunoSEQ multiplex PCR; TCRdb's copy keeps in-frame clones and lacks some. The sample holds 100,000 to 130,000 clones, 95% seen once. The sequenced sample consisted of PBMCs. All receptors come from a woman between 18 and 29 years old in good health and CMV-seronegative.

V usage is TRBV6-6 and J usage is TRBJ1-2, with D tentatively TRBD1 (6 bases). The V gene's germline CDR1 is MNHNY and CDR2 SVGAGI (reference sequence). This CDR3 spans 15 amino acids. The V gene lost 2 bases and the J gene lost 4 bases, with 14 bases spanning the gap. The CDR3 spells CASSYAGERGYGYTF. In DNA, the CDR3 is TGTGCCAGCAGTTACGCAGGGGAAAGGGGCTATGGCTACACCTTC.

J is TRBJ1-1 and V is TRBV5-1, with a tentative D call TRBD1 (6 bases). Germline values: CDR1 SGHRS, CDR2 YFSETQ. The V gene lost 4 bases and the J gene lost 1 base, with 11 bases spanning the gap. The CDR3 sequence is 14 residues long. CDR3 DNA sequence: TGCGCCAGCAGCCCCGGGACATCGAACACTGAAGCTTTCTTT. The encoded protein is CASSPGTSNTEAFF.

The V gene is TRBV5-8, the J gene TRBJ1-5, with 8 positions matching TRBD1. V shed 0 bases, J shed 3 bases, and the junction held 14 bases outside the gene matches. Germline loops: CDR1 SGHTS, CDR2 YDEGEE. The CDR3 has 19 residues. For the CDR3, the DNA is TGTGCCAGCAGCTTGGGATTTGGGACAGGTTCTGTTCTCAATCAGCCCCAGCATTTT. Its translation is CASSLGFGTGSVLNQPQHF.

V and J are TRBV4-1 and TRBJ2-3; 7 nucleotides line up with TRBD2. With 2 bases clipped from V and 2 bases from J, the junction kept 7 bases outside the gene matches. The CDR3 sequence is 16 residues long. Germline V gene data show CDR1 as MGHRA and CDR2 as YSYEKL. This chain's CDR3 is CASSQTSAGTTDTQYF. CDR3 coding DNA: TGCGCCAGCAGCCAAACTAGCGCGGGGACCACAGATACGCAGTATTTT.

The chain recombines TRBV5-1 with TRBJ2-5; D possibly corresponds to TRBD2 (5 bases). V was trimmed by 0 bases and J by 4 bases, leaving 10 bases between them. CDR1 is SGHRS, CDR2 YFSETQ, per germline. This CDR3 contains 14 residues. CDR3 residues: CASSLVGRTETQYF. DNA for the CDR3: TGCGCCAGCAGCTTGGTGGGGAGAACAGAGACCCAGTACTTC.

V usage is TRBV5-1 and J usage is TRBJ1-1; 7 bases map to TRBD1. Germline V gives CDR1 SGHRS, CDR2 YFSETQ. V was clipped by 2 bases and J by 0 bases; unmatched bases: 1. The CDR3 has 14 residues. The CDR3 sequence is CASSFGTVNTEAFF. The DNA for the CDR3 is TGCGCCAGCAGCTTTGGGACAGTGAACACTGAAGCTTTCTTT.